These T cell receptor beta chains were read from a single sample in a study of shared clonotypes between healthy human individuals. Assay: immunoSEQ multiplex PCR; the TCRdb copy retains only in-frame clones and omits some. The table shows roughly 2,500,000 clones, with roughly 93% occurring only once. Material for sequencing was naive CD4+ T cells from PBMCs. These receptors all come from a young man in good health. Some clones in this sample may be carry-over from other donors' samples. Both conserved end residues are part of each CDR3. The D gene is left open where the match is weak. Clone size is given for some rows only: seen once, a few or many times, or a class if the clone is expanded.

>TRBD2|TRBV28|-|TRBJ2-2
CASMVLAGGTGELFF
TGTGCCAGCATGGTTTTGGCGGGAGGAACCGGGGAGCTGTTTTTT
>-|TRBV28|-|TRBJ1-1
CASRNRATEAFF
TGTGCCAGCAGGAACAGGGCAACTGAAGCTTTCTTT
>-|TRBV28|once|TRBJ2-1
CASNWAATYNEQFF
TGTGCCAGCAATTGGGCGGCAACGTACAATGAGCAGTTCTTC
>-|TRBV28|once|TRBJ1-5
CASTPTDWIPNQPQHF
TGTGCCAGCACCCCGACGGACTGGATCCCCAATCAGCCCCAGCATTTT
>-|TRBV28|-|TRBJ1-2
CASSPGSDYGYTF
TGTGCCAGCAGCCCCGGGTCTGACTATGGCTACACCTTC
>-|TRBV20-1|-|TRBJ2-4
CSASGGNIQYF
TGCAGTGCTAGTGGAGGAAACATTCAGTACTTC
>TRBD1|TRBV6-5|-|TRBJ2-7
CASRVRGDRGYEQYF
TGTGCCAGCAGAGTACGGGGGGACAGGGGCTACGAGCAGTACTTC
>TRBD1|TRBV5-6|-|TRBJ1-4
CASSLAGTGEGKLFF
TGTGCCAGCAGCTTGGCGGGGACAGGGGAAGGAAAACTGTTTTTT
>-|TRBV7-2|-|TRBJ1-5
CASSFFNQPQHF
TGTGCCAGCAGCTTCTTTAATCAGCCCCAGCATTTT
>TRBD2|TRBV2|-|TRBJ2-3
CASTPYGSGVSDTQYF
TGTGCCAGCACCCCTTACGGTAGCGGGGTCTCAGATACGCAGTATTTT
>-|TRBV28|-|TRBJ2-1
CASNLGGAPYNEQFF
TGTGCCAGCAACCTTGGGGGAGCCCCCTACAATGAGCAGTTCTTC
>-|TRBV2|-|TRBJ1-3
CASMDVWQTGNTIYF
TGTGCCAGCATGGACGTTTGGCAGACTGGAAACACCATATATTTT
>-|TRBV7-8|-|TRBJ2-7
CASSTGRAYEQYF
TGTGCCAGCAGCACAGGGAGAGCCTACGAGCAGTACTTC
>-|TRBV9|once|TRBJ2-7
CASSVGRTTYEQYF
TGTGCCAGCAGCGTAGGGCGGACTACCTACGAGCAGTACTTC
>-|TRBV27|-|TRBJ2-3
CASSPAGRRGTDTQYF
TGTGCCAGCAGTCCCGCGGGGCGGCGCGGCACAGATACGCAGTATTTT
>TRBD1|TRBV7-9|-|TRBJ1-1
CASSRQGNTEAFF
TGTGCCAGCAGCCGACAGGGCAACACTGAAGCTTTCTTT
>-|TRBV20-1|-|TRBJ2-4
CSAEGGNIQYF
TGCAGTGCTGAGGGGGGAAACATTCAGTACTTC
>-|TRBV15|few|TRBJ1-1
CATSRGDPSNTEAFF
TGTGCCACCAGCAGGGGAGACCCCTCGAACACTGAAGCTTTCTTT
>-|TRBV28|-|TRBJ1-3
CASSLRGMSGNTIYF
TGTGCCAGCAGTTTGAGGGGTATGTCTGGAAACACCATATATTTT
>-|TRBV5-5|-|TRBJ2-5
CASSLGSLGETQYF
TGTGCCAGCAGCTTGGGCAGCCTAGGGGAGACCCAGTACTTC
>TRBD2|TRBV9|-|TRBJ2-1
CASSARRNSGSNEQFF
TGTGCCAGCAGCGCTAGGCGGAATAGCGGGAGTAATGAGCAGTTCTTC
>TRBD1|TRBV2|-|TRBJ1-3
CASSRDRAGNTIYF
TGTGCCAGCAGTCGTGACAGGGCCGGAAACACCATATATTTT
>-|TRBV5-1|-|TRBJ2-7
CASSLRWDPVGNYEQYF
TGCGCCAGCAGCTTACGATGGGACCCAGTGGGGAACTACGAGCAGTACTTC
>-|TRBV30|once|TRBJ1-6
CAYGQNNSPLHF
TGTGCCTACGGACAGAATAATTCACCCCTCCACTTT
>-|TRBV2|-|TRBJ2-7
CASGLTYEQYF
TGTGCCAGCGGTCTAACCTACGAGCAGTACTTC
>-|TRBV28|-|TRBJ2-3
CASSPDPTRSTDTQYF
TGTGCCAGCAGCCCGGACCCCACCCGGAGCACAGATACGCAGTATTTT
>-|TRBV2|-|TRBJ2-1
CASRAQVLSYNEQFF
TGTGCCAGCAGGGCACAGGTGTTATCCTACAATGAGCAGTTCTTC
>TRBD1|TRBV19|-|TRBJ1-2
CASNPGQGTYGYTF
TGTGCCAGTAATCCGGGACAGGGGACCTATGGCTACACCTTC
>-|TRBV27|-|TRBJ1-1
CASSLFTNTEAFF
TGTGCCAGCAGTTTATTCACGAACACTGAAGCTTTCTTT
>-|TRBV7-9|-|TRBJ1-5
CASSQRSGMRGGAQHF
TGTGCCAGCAGCCAAAGGTCGGGGATGAGGGGTGGCGCCCAGCATTTT